Listed below are T cell receptor beta chains from one sample, sequenced in a study of T cell responses to AZD1222 COVID-19 vaccine. Sequencing used immunoSEQ multiplex PCR; TCRdb keeps in-frame clones, though not all of them. Of about 56,000 clones listed, 70% to 90% are singletons. Here the sequenced sample was peripheral blood, taken on day 0 of AZD1222 vaccination. These receptor sequences come from an adult in good health. Each CDR3 is given with its conserved first and last residue. D genes are given only for firm matches. Size is omitted from some rows. Given values are once, few, many or a class for expanded clones.

J gene,CDR3 length,D gene,clone size,V gene,CDR3 protein,CDR3 DNA
TRBJ1-5,17,TRBD1,-,TRBV28,CASEGQEEFSSNQPQHF,TGTGCCAGCGAAGGACAGGAAGAATTTAGTAGCAATCAGCCCCAGCATTTT
TRBJ2-7,14,TRBD2,-,TRBV11-2,CASSSGTRTYEQYF,TGTGCCAGCAGCTCCGGGACTAGAACCTACGAGCAGTACTTC
TRBJ2-3,15,TRBD2,-,TRBV10-2,CASSDGGGGGNTQYF,TGCGCCAGCAGTGATGGCGGGGGGGGCGGAAATACGCAGTATTTT
TRBJ1-5,13,-,-,TRBV19,CASSIVWSQPQHF,TGTGCCAGTAGTATTGTTTGGAGTCAGCCCCAGCATTTT
TRBJ1-1,11,TRBD1,-,TRBV19,CASSAQGSAFF,TGTGCCAGTAGTGCACAGGGGTCAGCTTTCTTT
TRBJ2-1,14,TRBD1,-,TRBV7-9,CASSRGDSDNEQFF,TGTGCCAGCAGCCGAGGGGACAGCGACAATGAGCAGTTCTTC
TRBJ1-5,14,-,-,TRBV10-1,CASSAGTINQPQHF,TGCGCCAGCAGCGCCGGGACAATTAATCAGCCCCAGCATTTT
TRBJ1-3,14,-,-,TRBV10-3,CAISDRFSGNTIYF,TGTGCCATCAGTGACAGGTTCTCTGGAAACACCATATATTTT
TRBJ2-5,13,-,-,TRBV24-1,CATSEGLRETQYF,TGTGCCACCAGTGAGGGGTTGAGGGAGACCCAGTACTTC
TRBJ1-5,15,TRBD1,-,TRBV6-2/TRBV6-3,CASSPPNRGSQPQHF,TGTGCCAGCAGTCCCCCGAACAGGGGAAGTCAGCCCCAGCATTTT
TRBJ1-6,14,TRBD1,few,TRBV13,CASSLGQGLGSLHF,TGTGCCAGCAGCTTAGGACAGGGGCTGGGATCCCTCCACTTT
TRBJ1-5,14,TRBD1,-,TRBV5-4,CASSGGTADQPQHF,TGTGCCAGCAGCGGCGGGACAGCGGATCAGCCCCAGCATTTT
TRBJ1-1,14,-,-,TRBV5-1,CASSWNLINTEAFF,TGCGCCAGCAGCTGGAACCTTATCAACACTGAAGCTTTCTTT
TRBJ1-1,13,-,few,TRBV6-4,CASSPGQPSEAFF,TGTGCCAGCAGTCCTGGACAACCCTCTGAAGCTTTCTTT
TRBJ2-7,12,-,-,TRBV3-1/TRBV3-2,CASSQATGEQYF,TGTGCCAGCAGCCAAGCTACGGGAGAGCAGTACTTC
TRBJ1-2,14,-,-,TRBV14,CASSQSVTNYGYTF,TGTGCCAGCAGCCAGTCGGTTACTAACTATGGCTACACCTTC
TRBJ2-7,14,TRBD1,-,TRBV2,CASSEGQGTNEQYF,TGTGCCAGCAGTGAGGGACAGGGGACTAATGAGCAGTACTTC
TRBJ1-1,13,-,-,TRBV11-2,CASGLQGNTEAFF,TGTGCCAGCGGGTTACAGGGGAACACTGAAGCTTTCTTT
TRBJ2-3,14,-,-,TRBV19,CASSLPARTDTQYF,TGTGCCAGTAGTCTACCAGCCCGGACAGATACGCAGTATTTT
TRBJ2-1,15,-,-,TRBV19,CASSISGVGYNEQFF,TGTGCCAGTAGTATTTCGGGGGTGGGCTACAATGAGCAGTTCTTC
TRBJ2-7,15,-,-,TRBV7-2,CASSFPLSGTYEQYF,TGTGCCAGCAGCTTCCCCCTGTCTGGGACCTACGAGCAGTACTTC
TRBJ1-2,14,-,-,TRBV27,CASSLSQFNYGYTF,TGTGCCAGCAGTTTATCACAGTTTAACTATGGCTACACCTTC
TRBJ2-5,15,-,-,TRBV2,CASGGPAGYQETQYF,TGTGCCAGCGGGGGCCCAGCGGGGTACCAAGAGACCCAGTACTTC
TRBJ2-5,13,-,-,TRBV2,CATQTGPIETQYF,TGTGCCACCCAAACCGGGCCCATAGAGACCCAGTACTTC
TRBJ2-7,18,TRBD2,-,TRBV4-1,CASSQVPSGGLFSYEQYF,TGCGCCAGCAGCCAAGTACCTAGCGGGGGCCTTTTCTCCTACGAGCAGTACTTC
TRBJ1-1,12,-,-,TRBV21-1,CASSKAWTEAFF,TGTGCCAGCAGCAAAGCGTGGACTGAAGCTTTCTTT
TRBJ1-5,14,TRBD1,few,TRBV27,CASSPTTGSQPQHF,TGTGCCAGCAGCCCCACGACAGGGAGCCAGCCCCAGCATTTT
TRBJ2-4,14,-,-,TRBV28,CASSSPTPKNIQYF,TGTGCCAGCAGTTCTCCAACACCCAAAAACATTCAGTACTTC
TRBJ2-5,11,-,-,TRBV5-5,CASSLVETQYF,TGTGCCAGCAGCTTGGTAGAGACCCAGTACTTC
TRBJ2-7,15,TRBD1,large,TRBV3-1/TRBV3-2,CASSQVYGQEDEQYF,TGTGCCAGCAGCCAAGTCTATGGACAGGAGGATGAGCAGTACTTC
TRBJ1-1,13,-,-,TRBV7-2,CASSSRVDTEAFF,TGTGCCAGCAGCTCCCGCGTAGACACTGAAGCTTTCTTT
TRBJ2-5,14,-,-,TRBV6-4,CASSDSGGQETQYF,TGTGCCAGCAGTGACTCAGGGGGCCAAGAGACCCAGTACTTC
TRBJ2-7,16,TRBD2,once,TRBV2,CASRGPKGLAGYEQYF,TGTGCCAGCAGAGGACCGAAAGGACTAGCGGGGTACGAGCAGTACTTC
TRBJ2-3,15,-,-,TRBV28,CASRPEGQGTDTQYF,TGTGCCAGCAGACCTGAGGGCCAGGGCACAGATACGCAGTATTTT
TRBJ1-4,14,TRBD1,-,TRBV19,CASAQGQGYEKLFF,TGTGCCAGTGCCCAGGGACAGGGGTATGAAAAACTGTTTTTT
TRBJ1-4,15,TRBD1,-,TRBV19,CASSGQGTEGEKLFF,TGTGCCAGTAGTGGACAGGGGACGGAAGGTGAAAAACTGTTTTTT
TRBJ1-3,14,TRBD1,-,TRBV3-1/TRBV3-2,CASSLGTGGNTIYF,TGTGCCAGCAGCCTCGGGACAGGGGGAAACACCATATATTTT
TRBJ1-5,14,-,-,TRBV2,CASSVEGGAQPQHF,TGTGCCAGCAGTGTTGAGGGAGGGGCACAGCCCCAGCATTTT
TRBJ1-4,16,-,-,TRBV10-1,CASSVRDITTNEKLFF,TGCGCCAGCAGTGTTAGGGACATAACAACTAATGAAAAACTGTTTTTT
TRBJ1-5,13,-,-,TRBV5-5,CASSLDSNQPQHF,TGTGCCAGCAGCTTGGACAGCAATCAGCCCCAGCATTTT
TRBJ1-1,11,-,-,TRBV6-5,CASSGTFEAFF,TGTGCCAGCAGCGGGACATTCGAAGCTTTCTTT
TRBJ2-7,13,TRBD2,-,TRBV6-6,CASAYGREPEQYF,TGTGCCAGCGCCTATGGGAGGGAGCCTGAGCAGTACTTC
TRBJ1-3,16,TRBD1,-,TRBV28,CASSSGGTRSGNTIYF,TGTGCCAGCAGTTCAGGGGGGACGAGATCTGGAAACACCATATATTTT
TRBJ2-5,16,-,many,TRBV28,CASSPSDREGWETQYF,TGTGCCAGCAGCCCTAGTGACAGGGAGGGCTGGGAGACCCAGTACTTC